A selection of T cell receptor beta chains follows, all from one sample in a study of long-term antiretroviral therapy in people with HIV. Some clones are missing from TCRdb's copy, which holds only in-frame ones; the method was immunoSEQ multiplex PCR. The data hold under 30,000 clones, with 85% to 95% observed a single time. The input for sequencing was unsorted PBMCs, taken 5.3 years after starting antiretroviral therapy. Every receptor here comes from a man aged 45-65 years with HIV. Both conserved end residues are part of each CDR3. The D gene is left open where the match is weak. Rows give clone size only sometimes, using once, few, many, or a class for an expanded clone.

d_call clone_size j_call cdr3_length v_call cdr3_nt cdr3_aa
- - TRBJ2-3 13 TRBV10-1 TGCGCCAGCAGTGAGGATCCCACAGATACGCAGTATTTT CASSEDPTDTQYF
- - TRBJ2-7 18 TRBV11-2 TGTGCCAGCAGCTTAGAGGATGGGTTAGGCAGGGGGGCCTACGAGCAGTACTTC CASSLEDGLGRGAYEQYF
TRBD2 - TRBJ2-3 14 TRBV7-3 TGTGCCAGCAGTAGCGGGGGACCCACAGATACGCAGTATTTT CASSSGGPTDTQYF
TRBD2 - TRBJ2-7 15 TRBV5-1 TGCGCCAGCAGCCTACCCCTAGCGGGGACCTACGAGCAGTACTTC CASSLPLAGTYEQYF
- - TRBJ1-1 11 TRBV2 TGTGCCAGCAGGGAGGGGGTTGAAGCTTTCTTT CASREGVEAFF
TRBD1 - TRBJ1-2 15 TRBV27 TGTGCCAGCAGTTTAGTCGGGCAGGGGGGAGGAGGCTACACCTTC CASSLVGQGGGGYTF
- - TRBJ1-6 16 TRBV11-2 TGTGCCAGCAGCCGGACGGTGAGCTCCTATAATTCACCCCTCCACTTT CASSRTVSSYNSPLHF
TRBD2 - TRBJ2-2 14 TRBV10-1 TGCGCCAGCAGTGTGGGACTAGCAGCCGGGGAGCTGTTTTTT CASSVGLAAGELFF
- - TRBJ2-7 14 TRBV5-5 TGTGCCAGCAGCTTGGAGGCAGCTTTCTACGAGCAGTACTTC CASSLEAAFYEQYF
- - TRBJ2-5 14 TRBV28 TGTGCCAGCAGTAGAAGGACAGCACAAGAGACCCAGTACTTC CASSRRTAQETQYF
TRBD2 - TRBJ2-3 19 TRBV6-1 TGTGCCAGCAGTGGGGAGGGCCTATCGCTATTGTTTGGCACAGATACGCAGTATTTT CASSGEGLSLLFGTDTQYF
TRBD2 - TRBJ2-1 16 TRBV11-2 TGTGCCAGCAGCCCCATCAGAGGACTAGGAGGCAATGAGCAGTTCTTC CASSPIRGLGGNEQFF
- - TRBJ2-1 13 TRBV10-3 TGTGCCATCAGTGTAAGTCTCTACAATGAGCAGTTCTTC CAISVSLYNEQFF
- - TRBJ2-2 18 TRBV27 TGTGCCAGCAGTTTATCGATAAACGTTTATGGGGGGACCGGGGAGCTGTTTTTT CASSLSINVYGGTGELFF
- once TRBJ1-6 15 TRBV15 TGTGCCACCAGCAGAAAACGGGGGGGGAGTTCACCCCTCCACTTT CATSRKRGGSSPLHF
- - TRBJ1-5 13 TRBV28 TGTGCCAGCACTCAGGGTCCCAATCAGCCCCAGCATTTT CASTQGPNQPQHF
- - TRBJ1-5 14 TRBV4-1 TGCGCCAGCAGCCCGGGTCATAGCAATCAGCCCCAGCATTTT CASSPGHSNQPQHF
- few TRBJ2-6 13 TRBV6-1 TGTGCCTCCGGGGGGCGTGGGGCCAACGTCCTGACTTTC CASGGRGANVLTF